A selection of T cell receptor beta chains follows, all from one sample in a study of blood T cells in healthy people across ages. In TCRdb, the 5' RACE reads were re-called with MiXCR into one record per CDR3 protein. The sample carries over 600,000 distinct CDR3 sequences, 35% to 50% recorded once. The sample consisted of blood. The receptor set was obtained from an elderly man in good health. Both conserved end residues are part of each CDR3. A D gene is named only where the DNA matches it firmly. The size entry is marked missing in some rows and otherwise reads once, few, many or a size class.

V gene	D gene	CDR3 length	J gene	clone size	CDR3 DNA	CDR3 protein
TRBV20-1	NA	14	TRBJ1-5	NA	TGCAGTGCCCTAAAGGAGAGGGTTGGTCAGCCCCAGCATTTT	CSALKERVGQPQHF
TRBV7-2	TRBD2	14	TRBJ2-1	NA	TGTGCCAGCAGCCCCGGGAGGGCCCGGCATGAGCAGTTCTTC	CASSPGRARHEQFF
TRBV7-2	TRBD2	13	TRBJ2-4	NA	TGTGCCAGCAGCTACAACCCGGGACTAGCGGAGTACTTC	CASSYNPGLAEYF
TRBV30	NA	16	TRBJ2-7	NA	TGTGCTTCCCGCTCGGCGCGGGCGGGGATATCCTACGAGCAGTACTTC	CASRSARAGISYEQYF
TRBV7-8	TRBD1	15	TRBJ1-5	NA	TGTGCCAGCAGCATCCGGGACAGATCAAATCAGCCCCAGCATTTT	CASSIRDRSNQPQHF
TRBV2	TRBD2	17	TRBJ2-3	NA	TGTGCCAGCAGGGGCGCGGGAGGGACCGGTGGGACAGATACGCAGTATTTT	CASRGAGGTGGTDTQYF
TRBV9	TRBD1	14	TRBJ2-2	NA	TGTGCCAGCAGCGCGGGACAGAGAACCGGGGAGCTGTTTTTT	CASSAGQRTGELFF
TRBV7-2	TRBD2	16	TRBJ2-1	NA	TGTGCCAGCAGCCGGGGGGGTCCTACCTCCTACAATGAGCAGTTCTTC	CASSRGGPTSYNEQFF
TRBV9	NA	14	TRBJ2-7	many	TGTGCCAGCAGCGTAGCTGAAGGAACCTACGAGCAGTACTTC	CASSVAEGTYEQYF
TRBV11-3	TRBD2	14	TRBJ2-5	NA	TGTGCCAGCAGCTCCGGGACTATTGGCAATGAGCAGTACTTC	CASSSGTIGNEQYF
TRBV20-1	NA	11	TRBJ2-7	many	TGCAGTGCTCGGGCTGGAGTCGAGCAGTACTTC	CSARAGVEQYF
TRBV2	NA	13	TRBJ2-1	NA	TGTGCCAGCAGAGAAAATTCTAACAATGAGCAGTTCTTC	CASRENSNNEQFF
TRBV20-1	NA	14	TRBJ1-2	NA	TGCAGTGCTTACCTGAGGCAGGAGATCTATGGCTACACCTTC	CSAYLRQEIYGYTF
TRBV29-1	TRBD1	14	TRBJ2-1	NA	TGCAGCGTTGATACAGGGGCTGAGTGGGAGACCCAGTTCTTC	CSVDTGAEWETQFF